The rows below give T cell receptor beta chains drawn from one sample of a study of cytomegalovirus exposure and HLA in healthy donors. Only in-frame clones appear in the TCRdb table, and some are missing; sequencing was by immunoSEQ multiplex PCR. Its listing shows 65,000 to 80,000 clones. What was sequenced was PBMCs. The source of these receptors is a man in his thirties or forties in good health and CMV-seronegative. Both conserved end residues are part of each CDR3. D genes are given only for firm matches.

v_gene,d_gene,j_gene,CDR3nt,CDR3aa
TRBV15,.,TRBJ1-4,TGTGCCACCAGCCCGCGGGGGGCAACTAATGAAAAACTGTTTTTT,CATSPRGATNEKLFF
TRBV6-5,TRBD2,TRBJ2-5,TGTGCCAGCAGTTACTATCCGGGACTAGCAGGAGAGACCCAGTACTTC,CASSYYPGLAGETQYF
TRBV4-2,TRBD2,TRBJ2-2,TGTGCCAGCAGCCAGCCGGGACTAACTACCGGGGAGCTGTTTTTT,CASSQPGLTTGELFF
TRBV7-9,.,TRBJ2-1,TGTGCCAGCAGCCCGGGAGCAGGTTCTTACAATGAGCAGTTCTTC,CASSPGAGSYNEQFF
TRBV5-1,.,TRBJ2-2,TGCGCCAGTGCCCGAGACAGTAACACCGGGGAGCTGTTTTTT,CASARDSNTGELFF
TRBV18,.,TRBJ2-3,TGTGCCAGCTCACCGTACAGGGCTTCCACAGATACGCAGTATTTT,CASSPYRASTDTQYF
TRBV7-2,.,TRBJ2-3,TGTGCCAGCAGCCTAGGGGGAGCCCCGACAGATACGCAGTATTTT,CASSLGGAPTDTQYF
TRBV9,TRBD1,TRBJ1-2,TGTGCCAGCAGCCCCCGGGGACAGAACTATGGCTACACCTTC,CASSPRGQNYGYTF
TRBV29-1,TRBD1,TRBJ2-2,TGCAGCGTGGGGGACAGAGCGAACACCGGGGAGCTGTTTTTT,CSVGDRANTGELFF
TRBV5-1,.,TRBJ2-7,TGCGCCAGCAGCTTGCCAATCAAATACGAGCAGTACTTC,CASSLPIKYEQYF
TRBV9,.,TRBJ2-7,TGTGCCAGCAGCGCTGGAGCTAGCTCCTACGAGCAGTACTTC,CASSAGASSYEQYF
TRBV29-1,TRBD1,TRBJ2-5,TGCAGCGCCCGCGGGACAGGGCAAGAGACCCAGTACTTC,CSARGTGQETQYF
TRBV30,TRBD1,TRBJ1-2,TGTGCCAGACAGGGGGCTAACTATGGCTACACCTTC,CARQGANYGYTF
TRBV5-6,.,TRBJ2-1,TGTGCCAGCAGCTTCGAGACAGCATACAATGAGCAGTTCTTC,CASSFETAYNEQFF
TRBV4-1,TRBD2,TRBJ2-7,TGCGCCAGCAGTTATGGACCGACTAGCGGGAGGGACTACGAGCAGTACTTC,CASSYGPTSGRDYEQYF
TRBV5-4,TRBD1,TRBJ1-2,TGTGCCAGCAGCAGGACAGGGAGTAGGGGCTACACCTTC,CASSRTGSRGYTF
TRBV18,TRBD1,TRBJ1-4,TGTGCCAGCTCCCGAACAGGGGACGAAAAACTGTTTTTT,CASSRTGDEKLFF
TRBV4-1,TRBD1,TRBJ2-4,TGCGCCAGCAGCCAAACCCAGGGACAGGGTAAAAACATTCAGTACTTC,CASSQTQGQGKNIQYF
TRBV19,.,TRBJ1-1,TGTGCCAGTAGTATAACCGACAGACCTGAAGCTTTCTTT,CASSITDRPEAFF
TRBV5-1,TRBD2,TRBJ2-7,TGCGCCAGCAAGTCTAGCGGTAATGTGGGGGAGCAGTACTTC,CASKSSGNVGEQYF
TRBV4-1,.,TRBJ1-5,TGCGCCAGCAGCCAAGATTTTACAGGGACTCAGCCCCAGCATTTT,CASSQDFTGTQPQHF
TRBV5-1,TRBD1,TRBJ2-5,TGCGCCAGCAGCCCCCGACGGGGACAGGGTGGACAGACCCAGTACTTC,CASSPRRGQGGQTQYF
TRBV6-5,TRBD1,TRBJ2-7,TGTGCCAGCAGTCCGGGGACAGATAACTCCTACGAGCAGTACTTC,CASSPGTDNSYEQYF
TRBV5-6,.,TRBJ2-5,TGTGCCAGCAGCTTTAGGGGCGGCCAAGAGACCCAGTACTTC,CASSFRGGQETQYF
TRBV7-3,TRBD1,TRBJ2-1,TGTGCCAGCAGCTTAACTTGGACAGGGTCGTACAATGAGCAGTTCTTC,CASSLTWTGSYNEQFF
TRBV5-1,.,TRBJ1-3,TGCGCCAGCAGCTCTCGACCTGGACATCCAGGAAACACCATATATTTT,CASSSRPGHPGNTIYF
TRBV20-1,TRBD1,TRBJ1-1,TGCAGTGCTGGGACAGCCGATGAAGCTTTCTTT,CSAGTADEAFF
TRBV2,TRBD2,TRBJ2-7,TGTGCCAGCAGCCCGGGACTAGCGGGGGACTCCTACGAGCAGTACTTC,CASSPGLAGDSYEQYF
TRBV9,.,TRBJ2-1,TGTGCCAGCAGCGTGGCGGAAAGCTCCTACAATGAGCAGTTCTTC,CASSVAESSYNEQFF
TRBV7-8,TRBD1,TRBJ1-2,TGTGCCAGCAGCTTAGCTAGGACAGGGGCGGAGGGCTACACCTTC,CASSLARTGAEGYTF
TRBV9,.,TRBJ1-4,TGTGCCAGCAGCGAGGGGCCTCTAGATGAAAAACTGTTTTTT,CASSEGPLDEKLFF
TRBV18,.,TRBJ1-2,TGTGCCAGCTCCCCGTCCGCAGGGCTTAACTATGGCTACACCTTC,CASSPSAGLNYGYTF
TRBV7-7,.,TRBJ2-7,TGTGCTAGCAGCTTAGGTTCAGGGTCCTACGAGCAGTACTTC,CASSLGSGSYEQYF
TRBV4-3,.,TRBJ2-7,TGCGCCAGCAGCCCGGGAAGAGAGCCCTACGAGCAGTACTTC,CASSPGREPYEQYF
TRBV18,TRBD1,TRBJ2-5,TGTGCCAGCTCAGGAGGGACAGGGAAAGAGACCCAGTACTTC,CASSGGTGKETQYF
TRBV29-1,TRBD1,TRBJ2-1,TGCAGCTTTGGACAGGGGTTCTACAATGAGCAGTTCTTC,CSFGQGFYNEQFF
TRBV7-8,.,TRBJ2-5,TGTGCCAGCAGCTTAGCAGGAGGAGAAGAGACCCAGTACTTC,CASSLAGGEETQYF
TRBV6-1,.,TRBJ1-1,TGTGCCAGCAGCCCCGTGAGGGAGCTTTCAGAAGCTTTCTTT,CASSPVRELSEAFF
TRBV27,TRBD2,TRBJ2-3,TGTGCCAGCAGTTTCCAGCAACTAGCGGGAGGCACCGATACGCAGTATTTT,CASSFQQLAGGTDTQYF
TRBV5-1,.,TRBJ1-5,TGCGCCAGCAGCCCAACAGGGCTGAGCAATCAGCCCCAGCATTTT,CASSPTGLSNQPQHF
TRBV5-1,TRBD2,TRBJ2-1,TGCGCCAGCAGCTTGGCCGCTAGCGGGAGGGACAATGAGCAGTTCTTC,CASSLAASGRDNEQFF
TRBV9,.,TRBJ1-4,TGTGCCAGCAGCGTAGGATGGGGGCTGGGTAATGAAAAACTGTTTTTT,CASSVGWGLGNEKLFF
TRBV5-4,TRBD1,TRBJ1-2,TGTGCCAGCAGTTGGGGACAGGGGGAGCGGGGCTACACCTTC,CASSWGQGERGYTF
TRBV18,.,TRBJ2-5,TGTGCCAGCTCACAACGGTTCAAAGAGACCCAGTACTTC,CASSQRFKETQYF
TRBV4-2,TRBD2,TRBJ2-1,TGTGCCAGCAGCCAACCAGCGGGGGGGCCGGACAATGAGCAGTTCTTC,CASSQPAGGPDNEQFF
TRBV9,.,TRBJ2-1,TGTGCCAGCAGCGTAGATCAGGGCTCCGACAATGAGCAGTTCTTC,CASSVDQGSDNEQFF
TRBV7-2,.,TRBJ1-1,TGTGCCAGCAGCCTCAGGTGGGGAGGGGACACTGAAGCTTTCTTT,CASSLRWGGDTEAFF
TRBV4-1,.,TRBJ2-7,TGCGCCAGCAGCCGAAGCAGGGCTGGTGGAGGGCCCTACGAGCAGTACTTC,CASSRSRAGGGPYEQYF
TRBV27,.,TRBJ2-4,TGTGCCAGCAGTTCCTCCGGACGGACAAAGGTCTTC,CASSSSGRTKVF
TRBV10-3,TRBD1,TRBJ1-1,TGTGCCGCCAGACCGGGACAGGGGCTCACTGAAGCTTTCTTT,CAARPGQGLTEAFF
TRBV2,.,TRBJ2-1,TGTGCCAGCATGAGCCCTTCCTACAATGAGCAGTTCTTC,CASMSPSYNEQFF
TRBV5-4,TRBD1,TRBJ1-1,TGTGCCAGCAGCGTTAGGGACAGCAACACTGAAGCTTTCTTT,CASSVRDSNTEAFF
TRBV7-8,.,TRBJ2-2,TGTGCCAGCAGCGCCTGGCAGGGCGGGGAGCTGTTTTTT,CASSAWQGGELFF
TRBV9,TRBD1,TRBJ2-2,TGTGCCAGCAGCGCGCGACAAATACAGGGGGCATGGACCGGGGAGCTGTTTTTT,CASSARQIQGAWTGELFF